The 13 T cell receptor beta chains presented below share a single source sample, sequenced in a study of cytomegalovirus exposure and HLA in healthy donors (dated by TCRdb to about 2017). Library prep was done by the immunoSEQ multiplex PCR assay. A mixture of 60 forward primers for TCR Vbeta segments and 13 reverse primers for TCR Jbeta segments was used in the multiplex PCR. TCRdb took over this immuneACCESS table, retaining in-frame rearrangements with V and J assigned. Such tables are incomplete; in checked studies, under half of the missing clones stem from an unresolved V gene, and the remainder is unexplained. For this sample the table gives around 87,000 clones, of which over 60% were detected only once. 3% of the sample goes to the ten largest clones. The sample taken for sequencing was PBMCs. These receptors all stem from a middle-aged man in good health and CMV-seronegative.

The V and J genes are TRBV7-7 and TRBJ2-1, with 9 bases that match TRBD2. J lost 8 bases, V lost 1 base, and 6 bases had no gene match. This CDR3 is built from 15 residues. Germline V CDR1 and CDR2: SSHAT, FNYEAQ (reference sequence). In DNA form, the CDR3 reads TGTGCCAGCAGCTTAGGAGCGGGGGGTTGGTATGAGCAGTTCTTC. Translating gives CASSLGAGGWYEQFF. Looking up the rest from reference TRBV7-7 and TRBJ2-1 gives the full variable domain: GAGVSQSPRYKVTKRGQDVTLRCDPISSHATLYWYQQALGQGPEFLTYFNYEAQPDKSGLPSDRFSAERPEGSISTLTIQRTEQRDSAMYRCASSLGAGGWYEQFFGPGTRLTVL.

The table lists this clone with a few counts. The rearrangement uses TRBV11-2 and TRBJ1-1; TRBD1 aligns across 8 bases. Germline CDR1 SGHAT, CDR2 FQNNGV. J was trimmed by 7 bases and V by 5 bases; bases with no gene match: 12. The CDR3 runs 15 residues. CDR3 in DNA: TGTGCCAGCAGCCCTAGTAAGACAGGGGTTGGTGAAGCTTTCTTT. Its translation is CASSPSKTGVGEAFF.

The chain links TRBV7-3 to TRBJ1-2; D is possibly TRBD1 (6 bases). CDR1 and CDR2 (germline): SGHTA, FQGTGA. Between the trimmed V and J ends, which lost 1 base and 6 bases, there was a span of 9 bases. This CDR3 is built from 13 residues. The chain's CDR3 is CASSLIAGDGYTF. The CDR3 DNA reads TGTGCCAGCAGCTTAATCGCAGGGGATGGCTACACCTTC.

This clone was detected once. This chain uses TRBV11-2 with TRBJ2-1, with 9 nucleotides matching TRBD2. The CDR3 sequence is 17 residues long. Germline CDR1 is SGHAT and CDR2 is FQNNGV. V dropped 4 bases and J dropped 4; count of bases not matched to a gene: 11. The CDR3 spells CASSSPGAGGPYNEQFF. As DNA, the CDR3 is TGTGCCAGCAGCTCCCCGGGGGCGGGGGGGCCTTACAATGAGCAGTTCTTC. Together with reference TRBV11-2 and TRBJ2-1, the CDR3 gives the full variable domain: EAGVAQSPRYKIIEKRQSVAFWCNPISGHATLYWYQQILGQGPKLLIQFQNNGVVDDSQLPKDRFSAERLKGVDSTLKIQPAKLEDSAVYLCASSSPGAGGPYNEQFFGPGTRLTVL.

CDR3 residues: CAIRGRDSTDTQYF. Here the CDR3 DNA reads TGTGCCATCAGGGGGAGGGACAGCACAGATACGCAGTATTTT. This chain joins TRBV10-3 and TRBJ2-3; 7 positions agree with TRBD2. CDR1 and CDR2 (germline): ENHRY, SYGVKD. The V segment lost 6 bases and the J segment 0 bases; nucleotides outside the gene matches: 3. The length of the CDR3 is 14 residues.

This rearrangement joins TRBV30 to TRBJ2-3; no clear D gene. V was clipped by 1 base and J by 2 bases, with 10 bases between them. This CDR3 has 14 residues. Germline CDR1 GTSNPN, CDR2 SVGIG (reference sequence). Here the CDR3 reads CAWSGFRITDTQYF. The CDR3 region has the DNA TGTGCCTGGAGTGGGTTCAGAATCACAGATACGCAGTATTTT.

The chain employs TRBV9 and TRBJ2-2; D uncertain. The CDR3 spans 15 residues. Trimming removed 0 bases from V and 2 bases from J, with 8 bases in between. The germline gives CDR1 SGDLS, CDR2 YYNGEE. CDR3 loop: CASSVGGLNTGELFF. CDR3 nucleotide sequence: TGTGCCAGCAGCGTAGGTGGCTTAAACACCGGGGAGCTGTTTTTT.

The chain joins TRBV30 to TRBJ1-2; D gene uncertain. V was cut by 0 bases and J by 5 bases, with 13 bases left in between. This CDR3 region has 14 residues. The germline CDR1 and CDR2 sequences are GTSNPN and SVGIG (reference sequence). CDR3 DNA sequence: TGTGCCTGGAGTGTAGCCGGGAATCCGTATGGCTACACCTTC. Translating it yields CAWSVAGNPYGYTF.

This chain links TRBV6-6 with TRBJ2-5; no clear D. Trimming cost V 6 bases and J 5 bases, with 13 bases left between them. CDR1 is MNHNY, CDR2 SVGAGI, per germline (reference sequence). The CDR3 contains 13 residues. The CDR3 sequence is CASSPTVEETQYF. The CDR3 nucleotides read TGTGCCAGCAGCCCAACAGTTGAGGAGACCCAGTACTTC.

The V and J genes are TRBV6-4 and TRBJ2-3, with 7 bases aligning to TRBD2. V trimming: 3 bases; J trimming: 2 bases; junction bases outside the gene matches: 5. The germline CDR1 and CDR2 sequences are MRHNA and SNTAGT. The CDR3 runs 15 residues. The CDR3 bases are TGTGCCAGCAGTGAAACTAGCGCTACCACAGATACGCAGTATTTT. This encodes CASSETSATTDTQYF.

The J gene is TRBJ1-2, the V gene TRBV10-2, with a weak D call TRBD1 (6 bases). Germline-derived CDR1 and CDR2 are WSHSY and SAAADI. Trimming removed 7 bases at V and 8 bases at J, with 20 bases between. This CDR3 has 14 amino acids. CDR3 amino acids: CASTSGEISGGYTF. CDR3 bases: TGCGCCAGCACTTCAGGGGAGATCAGTGGAGGCTACACCTTC.

The chain uses TRBV19 and TRBJ1-4; D gene uncertain. Germline V gene data show CDR1 as LNHDA and CDR2 as SQIVND (reference sequence). Trimming shortened V by 5 bases and J by 0 bases, and 7 bases separated the two germline ends. The CDR3 is made up of 14 amino acids. Written as DNA, the CDR3 is TGTGCCAGTAGTGTATATGCAACTAATGAAAAACTGTTTTTT. It translates to CASSVYATNEKLFF. Together with reference TRBV19 and TRBJ1-4, the CDR3 gives the full variable domain: DGGITQSPKYLFRKEGQNVTLSCEQNLNHDAMYWYRQDPGQGLRLIYYSQIVNDFQKGDIAEGYSVSREKKESFPLTVTSAQKNPTAFYLCASSVYATNEKLFFGSGTQLSVL.

V is TRBV30 and J is TRBJ1-5, with a possible D match to TRBD1 (5 bases). V lost 3 bases to trimming and J lost 5 bases, with 17 bases between them. The CDR3 totals 15 residues. Germline V lookup: CDR1 GTSNPN, CDR2 SVGIG (reference sequence). This CDR3 is CAWSARRGKHQPQHF. DNA of the CDR3: TGTGCCTGGAGCGCTCGCCGGGGGAAGCATCAGCCCCAGCATTTT. The complete variable domain, with remaining parts taken from reference TRBV30 and TRBJ1-5, reads SQTIHQWPATLVQPVGSPLSLECTVEGTSNPNLYWYRQAAGRGLQLLFYSVGIGQISSEVPQNLSASRPQDRQFILSSKKLLLSDSGFYLCAWSARRGKHQPQHFGDGTRLSIL.